Following are 5 T cell receptor beta chains from one sample sequenced in a study of early T cells in non-severe SARS-CoV-2 infection. From the 5' RACE reads, TCRdb called clonotypes with MiXCR, one entry per CDR3 protein. This table holds tens of thousands of distinct CDR3 sequences, approximately 8% found once. The source material was whole blood, sampled at baseline. The receptors originated from an adult who was a healthcare worker with PCR-confirmed SARS-CoV-2 infection or an uninfected control (not recorded which).

In this sample, this clonotype turned up many times. The chain uses TRBV2 and TRBJ2-3; 7 positions agree with TRBD2. V dropped 0 bases and J dropped 1; count of bases not matched to a gene: 7. The CDR3 extends over 17 amino acids. Germline values: CDR1 SNHLY, CDR2 FYNNEI. CDR3 coding DNA: TGTGCCAGCAGTGAAGCCGCGGCTAGCGGCCGCACAGATACGCAGTATTTT. The encoded protein is CASSEAAASGRTDTQYF.

In this sample, this clonotype turned up many times. The chain combines TRBV18 with TRBJ1-2; D uncertain. The ends were cut back, 2 bases at V and 2 bases at J, with 12 bases in the middle. Germline V lookup: CDR1 KGHSH, CDR2 LQKENI. The CDR3 has 15 residues. Here the CDR3 DNA reads TGTGCCAGCTCACCAACTAGCGGTCCAAACTATGGCTACACCTTC. Translated, it gives CASSPTSGPNYGYTF.

In its sample, this clonotype was seen many times. CDR3 protein: CASSVRPPGLAGRLAKNIQYF. The CDR3 DNA follows: TGTGCCAGCAGTGTACGACCTCCGGGACTAGCGGGGCGGCTAGCCAAAAACATTCAGTACTTC. V and J are TRBV6-1 and TRBJ2-4; TRBD2 aligns across 13 bases. The germline V gene has CDR1 MNHNS and CDR2 SASEGT. V dropped 4 bases and J dropped 0; count of bases not matched to a gene: 15. CDR3 size: 21 residues.

This chain connects TRBV6-1 to TRBJ2-1; 12 bases agree with TRBD2. Germline V gene data show CDR1 as MNHNS and CDR2 as SASEGT. J gave up 7 bases and V 8 bases, and 6 bases lay outside the gene matches. This CDR3 region has 14 residues. The CDR3 DNA is TGTGCCAGCCTACTAGCGGGGGGTCAGAATGAGCAGTTCTTC. Translating gives CASLLAGGQNEQFF.

This sequence joins TRBV19 and TRBJ1-4, with D possibly TRBD1 on 5 matching bases. The CDR3 covers 16 residues. The V end was cut by 0 bases, the J end by 7 bases, with 15 bases between. Germline loops: CDR1 LNHDA, CDR2 SQIVND (reference sequence). The CDR3 region has the DNA TGTGCCAGTAGTATAGAGGTGGGGCGGCTTAGTGAAAAACTGTTTTTT. This encodes CASSIEVGRLSEKLFF.